Listed below are T cell receptor beta chains from one sample, sequenced in a study of cytomegalovirus exposure and HLA in healthy donors. Produced via immunoSEQ multiplex PCR; TCRdb's table is partial and in-frame only. The data contain around 250,000 clones, around 87% of them singletons. Specimen: PBMCs. The receptors were gathered from a woman under 30 in good health and CMV-seronegative. CDR3s include the opening cysteine and the closing phenylalanine or tryptophan. A D gene is named only where the DNA matches it firmly. Clone size is given for some rows only: seen once, a few or many times, or a class if the clone is expanded.

abundance: NA
j_gene: TRBJ1-3
v_gene: TRBV7-2
d_gene: NA
CDR3nt: TGTGCCAGCAGCTTAGGCCGGGCTGGAAACACCATATATTTT
CDR3aa: CASSLGRAGNTIYF

abundance: NA
j_gene: TRBJ1-6
v_gene: TRBV19
d_gene: NA
CDR3nt: TGTGCCAGTAGTTCCGGGAGTTCACCCCTCCACTTT
CDR3aa: CASSSGSSPLHF

abundance: NA
j_gene: TRBJ2-1
v_gene: TRBV7-2
d_gene: TRBD2
CDR3nt: TGTGCCAGCAGCTTGACTAGCGGGGTTCGTGAGCAGTTCTTC
CDR3aa: CASSLTSGVREQFF

abundance: NA
j_gene: TRBJ2-7
v_gene: TRBV7-9
d_gene: NA
CDR3nt: TGTGCCAGCAGCCCTGTAGCCCATTCCTACGAGCAGTACTTC
CDR3aa: CASSPVAHSYEQYF

abundance: NA
j_gene: TRBJ1-1
v_gene: TRBV29-1
d_gene: NA
CDR3nt: TGCAGCGTCTTGCGTCAGGGCATCACTGAAGCTTTCTTT
CDR3aa: CSVLRQGITEAFF

abundance: few
j_gene: TRBJ1-2
v_gene: TRBV2
d_gene: TRBD1
CDR3nt: TGTGCCAGCAGTGGGCTGGACAGGGGCTCCGGCTACACCTTC
CDR3aa: CASSGLDRGSGYTF

abundance: NA
j_gene: TRBJ2-5
v_gene: TRBV9
d_gene: NA
CDR3nt: TGTGCCAGCAGCGCTAGCGCCCAAGAGACCCAGTACTTC
CDR3aa: CASSASAQETQYF

abundance: NA
j_gene: TRBJ1-6
v_gene: TRBV28
d_gene: NA
CDR3nt: TGTGCCAGCAATTGGGGGGATTCACCCCTCCACTTT
CDR3aa: CASNWGDSPLHF

abundance: few
j_gene: TRBJ2-7
v_gene: TRBV19
d_gene: TRBD1
CDR3nt: TGTGCCAGTAGTAGGGGACAGAACTACGAGCAGTACTTC
CDR3aa: CASSRGQNYEQYF

abundance: NA
j_gene: TRBJ1-3
v_gene: TRBV11-2
d_gene: NA
CDR3nt: TGTGCCAGCAGCTTGTGGAAGGATTCGACTGGGAACACCATATATTTT
CDR3aa: CASSLWKDSTGNTIYF

abundance: NA
j_gene: TRBJ2-2
v_gene: TRBV29-1
d_gene: TRBD1
CDR3nt: TGCAGCGCCGTAGACAGGGGTTACACCGGGGAGCTGTTTTTT
CDR3aa: CSAVDRGYTGELFF

abundance: once
j_gene: TRBJ2-1
v_gene: TRBV28
d_gene: TRBD2
CDR3nt: TGTGCCAGCCTCTCGGGGGGGCTATACAATGAGCAGTTCTTC
CDR3aa: CASLSGGLYNEQFF

abundance: NA
j_gene: TRBJ1-4
v_gene: TRBV28
d_gene: NA
CDR3nt: TGTGCCAGCAGCGAAGGAGGTCCGAATGAAAAACTGTTTTTT
CDR3aa: CASSEGGPNEKLFF

abundance: once
j_gene: TRBJ2-5
v_gene: TRBV7-8
d_gene: TRBD2
CDR3nt: TGTGCCAGCAGCGAACGGGGGGTTGGAGAGACCCAGTACTTC
CDR3aa: CASSERGVGETQYF

abundance: NA
j_gene: TRBJ2-5
v_gene: TRBV19
d_gene: TRBD1
CDR3nt: TGTGCCAGTAGCACGGGGACAGGTCTTACGGAGACCCAGTACTTC
CDR3aa: CASSTGTGLTETQYF

abundance: NA
j_gene: TRBJ1-1
v_gene: TRBV5-4
d_gene: TRBD1
CDR3nt: TGTGCCAGCAGTAAACCCCAACGGACAGGAACTGAAGCTTTCTTT
CDR3aa: CASSKPQRTGTEAFF

abundance: NA
j_gene: TRBJ1-4
v_gene: TRBV7-9
d_gene: NA
CDR3nt: TGTGCCAGCAGCTTAGCTTGGGCAGGGGAAGAAAAACTGTTTTTT
CDR3aa: CASSLAWAGEEKLFF

abundance: NA
j_gene: TRBJ2-7
v_gene: TRBV7-2
d_gene: NA
CDR3nt: TGTGCCAGCAGCTTAGACTATGGCGGATACTACGAGCAGTACTTC
CDR3aa: CASSLDYGGYYEQYF

abundance: few
j_gene: TRBJ1-2
v_gene: TRBV5-4
d_gene: TRBD1
CDR3nt: TGTGCCAGCAGCTTGCCTGCGACAGGGGAAGGTGGCTACACCTTC
CDR3aa: CASSLPATGEGGYTF

abundance: NA
j_gene: TRBJ1-2
v_gene: TRBV19
d_gene: NA
CDR3nt: TGTGCCAGTAGTATGACACCGATCAGGGACTATGGCTACACCTTC
CDR3aa: CASSMTPIRDYGYTF

abundance: NA
j_gene: TRBJ2-7
v_gene: TRBV4-3
d_gene: TRBD2
CDR3nt: TGCGCCAGCAGCCAAGAGGGGACTAGCGGCTACGAGCAGTACTTC
CDR3aa: CASSQEGTSGYEQYF

abundance: NA
j_gene: TRBJ1-1
v_gene: TRBV25-1
d_gene: NA
CDR3nt: TGTGCCAGCAGTGGTATTGAAGCTTTCTTT
CDR3aa: CASSGIEAFF

abundance: NA
j_gene: TRBJ1-4
v_gene: TRBV27
d_gene: TRBD1
CDR3nt: TGTGCCAGCAGTCCAATGAGGGGAGAAACAGGGGGTGGTGAAAAACTGTTTTTT
CDR3aa: CASSPMRGETGGGEKLFF

abundance: NA
j_gene: TRBJ2-2
v_gene: TRBV2
d_gene: TRBD1
CDR3nt: TGTGCCAGCAGGGGGACAGCGAACACCGGGGAGCTGTTTTTT
CDR3aa: CASRGTANTGELFF

abundance: NA
j_gene: TRBJ1-4
v_gene: TRBV30
d_gene: TRBD1
CDR3nt: TGTGCCTACCGGAGGGGGCTTTGGGAAAAACTGTTTTTT
CDR3aa: CAYRRGLWEKLFF

abundance: NA
j_gene: TRBJ2-7
v_gene: TRBV19
d_gene: NA
CDR3nt: TGTGCCAGTAGTAAATTGCGGGACGGAACCTACGAGCAGTACTTC
CDR3aa: CASSKLRDGTYEQYF

abundance: NA
j_gene: TRBJ1-1
v_gene: TRBV6-5
d_gene: TRBD1
CDR3nt: TGTGCCAGCTCAGGGGGTAACACTGAAGCTTTCTTT
CDR3aa: CASSGGNTEAFF

abundance: NA
j_gene: TRBJ1-4
v_gene: TRBV18
d_gene: TRBD1
CDR3nt: TGTGCCAGCTCACCCGTAATCGGGACAGTTAATGAAAAACTGTTTTTT
CDR3aa: CASSPVIGTVNEKLFF

abundance: NA
j_gene: TRBJ2-2
v_gene: TRBV11-2
d_gene: NA
CDR3nt: TGTGCCAGCACTCTTTCCCTGTGGAGCGGGGAGCTGTTTTTT
CDR3aa: CASTLSLWSGELFF

abundance: NA
j_gene: TRBJ1-5
v_gene: TRBV28
d_gene: TRBD1
CDR3nt: TGTGCCAGCACCCAGGACAGGGCACGTCTGAATCAGCCCCAGCATTTT
CDR3aa: CASTQDRARLNQPQHF

abundance: once
j_gene: TRBJ1-6
v_gene: TRBV28
d_gene: TRBD1
CDR3nt: TGTGCCAGCTCCGAAAACAGGGGTAATTCACCCCTCCACTTT
CDR3aa: CASSENRGNSPLHF

abundance: NA
j_gene: TRBJ1-1
v_gene: TRBV30
d_gene: NA
CDR3nt: TGTGCCTGGAGTGTAGGAATAGGGGGAGACACTGAAGCTTTCTTT
CDR3aa: CAWSVGIGGDTEAFF

abundance: NA
j_gene: TRBJ1-1
v_gene: TRBV19
d_gene: NA
CDR3nt: TGTGCCTGCCATACAGGGTTCGGCACTGAAGCTTTCTTT
CDR3aa: CACHTGFGTEAFF

abundance: NA
j_gene: TRBJ2-5
v_gene: TRBV5-6
d_gene: TRBD2
CDR3nt: TGTGCCAGCACCGAGGCGGGGGGGCCGGAGACCCAGTACTTC
CDR3aa: CASTEAGGPETQYF

abundance: NA
j_gene: TRBJ2-5
v_gene: TRBV9
d_gene: TRBD2
CDR3nt: TGTGCCAGCACGACTAGCGGGGGTACTGAAGAGACCCAGTACTTC
CDR3aa: CASTTSGGTEETQYF

abundance: NA
j_gene: TRBJ1-5
v_gene: TRBV6-5
d_gene: TRBD1
CDR3nt: TGTGCCAGCAGCCCCGGACAGGGGCAGCCCCAGCATTTT
CDR3aa: CASSPGQGQPQHF

abundance: NA
j_gene: TRBJ1-5
v_gene: TRBV19
d_gene: NA
CDR3nt: TGTGCCAGTAGAGGACGGGGAAATCAGCCCCAGCATTTT
CDR3aa: CASRGRGNQPQHF

abundance: NA
j_gene: TRBJ1-2
v_gene: TRBV28
d_gene: NA
CDR3nt: TGTGCCAGCAGGAGGCCGGGGGTAGGGGAAGGCTACACCTTC
CDR3aa: CASRRPGVGEGYTF

abundance: NA
j_gene: TRBJ1-5
v_gene: TRBV19
d_gene: TRBD1
CDR3nt: TGTGCCAGTAGTATCTTCTACAGGGGGGGCAATCAGCCCCAGCATTTT
CDR3aa: CASSIFYRGGNQPQHF

abundance: NA
j_gene: TRBJ1-2
v_gene: TRBV4-3
d_gene: NA
CDR3nt: TGCGCCAGCAGCCAAGAGAGGGTCCCCTATGGCTACACCTTC
CDR3aa: CASSQERVPYGYTF

abundance: NA
j_gene: TRBJ1-5
v_gene: TRBV27
d_gene: TRBD1
CDR3nt: TGTGCCAGCAAAGTAACAGGGGGCAGACAGCCCCAGCATTTT
CDR3aa: CASKVTGGRQPQHF

abundance: once
j_gene: TRBJ2-3
v_gene: TRBV5-1
d_gene: NA
CDR3nt: TGCGCCAGCTCCGAGGGGGGGTCTACAGATACGCAGTATTTT
CDR3aa: CASSEGGSTDTQYF

abundance: NA
j_gene: TRBJ2-5
v_gene: TRBV30
d_gene: TRBD2
CDR3nt: TGTGCCTGGAGCCTAGGGCTAGCGGGGGGGCAAGAGACCCAGTACTTC
CDR3aa: CAWSLGLAGGQETQYF

abundance: NA
j_gene: TRBJ1-2
v_gene: TRBV4-3
d_gene: NA
CDR3nt: TGCGCCAGCAGCCAGGCTTTTAGACGGGTTGAAGACTATGGCTACACCTTC
CDR3aa: CASSQAFRRVEDYGYTF

abundance: NA
j_gene: TRBJ1-5
v_gene: TRBV30
d_gene: TRBD1
CDR3nt: TGTGCCTGGAGTGTATGGGGACAGGCCTTCAATCAGCCCCAGCATTTT
CDR3aa: CAWSVWGQAFNQPQHF